This T cell receptor beta chain was found in a study of blood T cell repertoires in COVID-19. Background on the study: Acute and convalescent COVID-19 specimens originated in the United States, Italy and Spain. T cells, B-cell-depleted T cells, or PBMCs provided the cDNA or gDNA that served as material.

Germline-derived CDR1 and CDR2 are MDHEN and SYDVKM. Trimming left V 3 bases short and J 4 bases short, with 9 bases between. The CDR3 covers 14 residues. Authors' processing steps: Cell counts per sample came from amplifying reference gene primers. Sequencing used immunoSEQ multiplex PCR; TCRdb keeps in-frame clones, though not all of them. V, J and clone size derive from that table, while D and trimming were established from the DNA sequence. The data hold about 110,000 clones, with 70% to 90% observed a single time. The chain links TRBV28 to TRBJ1-4; D might be TRBD1 (6 bases). The sample was peripheral blood. The receptor's source is a woman in her sixties or seventies who had recovered from COVID-19. The CDR3 protein is CASSFVQGNEKLFF. In nucleotides, the CDR3 is TGTGCCAGCAGTTTTGTACAGGGTAATGAAAAACTGTTTTTT.